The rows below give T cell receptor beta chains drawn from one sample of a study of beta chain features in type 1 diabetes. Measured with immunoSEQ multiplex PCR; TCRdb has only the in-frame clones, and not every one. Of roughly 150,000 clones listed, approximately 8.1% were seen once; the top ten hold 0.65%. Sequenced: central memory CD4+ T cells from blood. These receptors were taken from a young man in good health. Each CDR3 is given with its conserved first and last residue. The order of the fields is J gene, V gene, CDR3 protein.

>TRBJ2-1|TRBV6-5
CASSYDEGPNEQFF
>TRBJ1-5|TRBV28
CASSMASVGNQPQHF
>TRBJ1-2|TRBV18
CASSLGARGYGYTF
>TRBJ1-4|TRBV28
CASAGRVDQKLFF
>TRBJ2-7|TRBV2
CASRVDRNYEQYF
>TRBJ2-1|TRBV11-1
CASSSDRGYNEQFF
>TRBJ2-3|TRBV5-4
CASSFTGEDTQYF
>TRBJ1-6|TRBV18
CASSPRQAHWSPLHF
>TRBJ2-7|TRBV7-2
CASSLVGTRDYEQYF
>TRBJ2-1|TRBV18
CASSPPLSGADEQFF